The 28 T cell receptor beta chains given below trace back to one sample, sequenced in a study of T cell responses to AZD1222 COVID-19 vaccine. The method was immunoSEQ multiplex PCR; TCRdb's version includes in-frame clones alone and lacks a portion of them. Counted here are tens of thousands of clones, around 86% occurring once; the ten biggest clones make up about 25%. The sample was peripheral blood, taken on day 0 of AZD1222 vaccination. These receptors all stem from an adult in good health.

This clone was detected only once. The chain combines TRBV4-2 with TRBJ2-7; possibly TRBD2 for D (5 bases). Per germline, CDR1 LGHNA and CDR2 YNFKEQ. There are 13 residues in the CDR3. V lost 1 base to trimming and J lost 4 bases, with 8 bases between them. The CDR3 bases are TGTGCCAGCAGCCAAGGGGAGCCGTACGAGCAGTACTTC. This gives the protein CASSQGEPYEQYF.

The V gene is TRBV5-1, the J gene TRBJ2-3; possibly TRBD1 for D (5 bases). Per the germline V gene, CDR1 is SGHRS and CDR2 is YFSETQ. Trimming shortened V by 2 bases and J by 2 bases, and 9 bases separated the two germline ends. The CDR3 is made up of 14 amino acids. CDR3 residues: CASSFDRLTDTQYF. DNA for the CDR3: TGCGCCAGCAGCTTTGACAGACTCACAGATACGCAGTATTTT.

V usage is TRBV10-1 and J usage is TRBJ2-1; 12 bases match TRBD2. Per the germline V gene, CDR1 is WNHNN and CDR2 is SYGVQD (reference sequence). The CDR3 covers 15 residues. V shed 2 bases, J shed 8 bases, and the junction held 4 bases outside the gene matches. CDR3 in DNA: TGCGCCAGCAGTGAGGGACTAGCGGGGAGGGATGAGCAGTTCTTC. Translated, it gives CASSEGLAGRDEQFF.

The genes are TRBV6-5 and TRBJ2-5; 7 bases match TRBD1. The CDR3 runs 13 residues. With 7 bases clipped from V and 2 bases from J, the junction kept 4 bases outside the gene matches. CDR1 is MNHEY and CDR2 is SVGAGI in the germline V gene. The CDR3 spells CASTGTEQETQYF. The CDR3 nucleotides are TGTGCCAGCACGGGGACAGAACAAGAGACCCAGTACTTC.

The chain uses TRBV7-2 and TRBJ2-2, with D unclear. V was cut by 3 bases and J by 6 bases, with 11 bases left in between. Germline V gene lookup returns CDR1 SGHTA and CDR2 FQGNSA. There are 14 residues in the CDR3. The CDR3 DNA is TGTGCCAGCAGCTTCAGAACGGTGGCCGGGGAGCTGTTTTTT. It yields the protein CASSFRTVAGELFF.

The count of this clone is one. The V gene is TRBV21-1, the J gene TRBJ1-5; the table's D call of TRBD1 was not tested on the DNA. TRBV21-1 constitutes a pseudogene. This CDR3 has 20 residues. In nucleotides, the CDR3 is TGTGCCAGCAGCAAAGAGAGGGGGAACCTGGTCTTCATTAGCAATCAGCCCCAGCATTTT. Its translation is CASSKERGNLVFISNQPQHF.

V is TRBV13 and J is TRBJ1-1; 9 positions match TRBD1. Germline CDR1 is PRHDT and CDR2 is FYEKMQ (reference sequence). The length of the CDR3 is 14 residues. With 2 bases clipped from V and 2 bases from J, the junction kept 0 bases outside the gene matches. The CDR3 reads CASSLTGGNTEAFF. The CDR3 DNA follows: TGTGCCAGCAGCTTAACAGGGGGCAACACTGAAGCTTTCTTT.

The CDR3 loop is CASSRQGWNQPQHF. The CDR3 DNA follows: TGTGCCAGCAGCCGCCAAGGGTGGAATCAGCCCCAGCATTTT. The J gene is TRBJ1-5, the V gene TRBV7-2; no definite D call. The CDR3 has 14 residues. Germline V CDR1 and CDR2: SGHTA, FQGNSA. V was cut by 5 bases and J by 4 bases, with 12 bases left in between. Full variable domain (outside the CDR3, taken from reference TRBV7-2 and TRBJ1-5): GAGVSQSPSNKVTEKGKDVELRCDPISGHTALYWYRQSLGQGLEFLIYFQGNSAPDKSGLPSDRFSAERTGGSVSTLTIQRTQQEDSAVYLCASSRQGWNQPQHFGDGTRLSIL.

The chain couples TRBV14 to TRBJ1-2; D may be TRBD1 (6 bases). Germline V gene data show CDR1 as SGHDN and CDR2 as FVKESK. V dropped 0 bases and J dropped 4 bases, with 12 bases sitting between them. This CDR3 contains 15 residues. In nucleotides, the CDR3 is TGTGCCAGCAGCCAAGATTGGGGGCGGCTCTATGGCTACACCTTC. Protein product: CASSQDWGRLYGYTF.

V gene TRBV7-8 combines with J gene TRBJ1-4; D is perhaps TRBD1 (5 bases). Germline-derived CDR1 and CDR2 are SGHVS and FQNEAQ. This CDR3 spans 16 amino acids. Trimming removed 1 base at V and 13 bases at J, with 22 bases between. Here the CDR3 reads CASSLGFRDPRAGLFF. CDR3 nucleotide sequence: TGTGCCAGCAGCTTAGGATTCAGGGACCCCAGGGCGGGACTGTTTTTT.

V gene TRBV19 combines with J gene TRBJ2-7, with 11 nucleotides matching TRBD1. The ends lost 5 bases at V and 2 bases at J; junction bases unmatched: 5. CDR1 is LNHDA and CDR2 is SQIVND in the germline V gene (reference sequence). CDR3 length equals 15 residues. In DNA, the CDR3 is TGTGCCAGTAGTTCCCAGGGACAGGGGGCCTACGAGCAGTACTTC. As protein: CASSSQGQGAYEQYF.

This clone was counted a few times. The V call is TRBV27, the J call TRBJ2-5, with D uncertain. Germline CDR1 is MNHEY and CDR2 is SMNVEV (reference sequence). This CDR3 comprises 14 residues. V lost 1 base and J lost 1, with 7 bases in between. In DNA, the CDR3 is TGTGCCAGCAGTTTATATGGCACCCAAGAGACCCAGTACTTC. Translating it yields CASSLYGTQETQYF.

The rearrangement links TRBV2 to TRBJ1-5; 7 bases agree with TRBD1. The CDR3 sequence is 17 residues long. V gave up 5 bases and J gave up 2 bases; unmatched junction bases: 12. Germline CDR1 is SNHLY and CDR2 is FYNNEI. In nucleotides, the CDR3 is TGTGCCAGCAGTTTCCAACCCAGGGGGGGTGGCAATCAGCCCCAGCATTTT. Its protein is CASSFQPRGGGNQPQHF.

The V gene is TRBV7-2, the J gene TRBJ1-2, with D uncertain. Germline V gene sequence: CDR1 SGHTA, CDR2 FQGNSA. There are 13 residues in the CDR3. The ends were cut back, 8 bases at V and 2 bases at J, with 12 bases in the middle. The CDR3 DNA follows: TGTGCCAGCGCCCGCGATGGGAACTATGGCTACACCTTC. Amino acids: CASARDGNYGYTF.

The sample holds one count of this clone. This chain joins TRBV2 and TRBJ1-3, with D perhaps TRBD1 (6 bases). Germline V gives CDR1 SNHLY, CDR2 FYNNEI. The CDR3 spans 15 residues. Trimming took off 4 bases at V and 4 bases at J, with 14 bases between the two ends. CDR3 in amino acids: CASSVLGGRGNTIYF. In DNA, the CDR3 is TGTGCCAGCAGTGTGCTAGGGGGGCGCGGAAACACCATATATTTT. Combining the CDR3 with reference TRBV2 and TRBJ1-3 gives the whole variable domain EPEVTQTPSHQVTQMGQEVILRCVPISNHLYFYWYRQILGQKVEFLVSFYNNEISEKSEIFDDQFSVERPDGSNFTLKIRSTKLEDSAMYFCASSVLGGRGNTIYFGEGSWLTVV.

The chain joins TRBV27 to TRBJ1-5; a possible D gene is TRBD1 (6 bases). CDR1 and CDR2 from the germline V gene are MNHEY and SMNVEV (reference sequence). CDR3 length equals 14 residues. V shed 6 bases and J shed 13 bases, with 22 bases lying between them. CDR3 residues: CASSPTGGRSYQHF. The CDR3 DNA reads TGTGCCAGCAGCCCCACCGGGGGGCGAAGTTATCAGCATTTT.

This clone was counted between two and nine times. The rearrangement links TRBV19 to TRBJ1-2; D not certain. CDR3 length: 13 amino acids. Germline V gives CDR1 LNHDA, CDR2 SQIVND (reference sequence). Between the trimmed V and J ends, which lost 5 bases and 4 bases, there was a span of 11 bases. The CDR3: CASSLEGRYGYTF. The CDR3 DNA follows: TGTGCCAGTAGTTTGGAAGGGCGCTATGGCTACACCTTC. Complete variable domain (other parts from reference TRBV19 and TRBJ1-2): DGGITQSPKYLFRKEGQNVTLSCEQNLNHDAMYWYRQDPGQGLRLIYYSQIVNDFQKGDIAEGYSVSREKKESFPLTVTSAQKNPTAFYLCASSLEGRYGYTFGSGTRLTVV.

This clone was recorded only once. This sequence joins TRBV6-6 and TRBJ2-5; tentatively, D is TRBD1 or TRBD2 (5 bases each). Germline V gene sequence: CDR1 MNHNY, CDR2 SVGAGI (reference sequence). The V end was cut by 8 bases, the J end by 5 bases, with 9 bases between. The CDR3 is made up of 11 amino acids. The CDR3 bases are TGTGCCAGCGGGGGTGGGGAGACCCAGTACTTC. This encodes CASGGGETQYF.

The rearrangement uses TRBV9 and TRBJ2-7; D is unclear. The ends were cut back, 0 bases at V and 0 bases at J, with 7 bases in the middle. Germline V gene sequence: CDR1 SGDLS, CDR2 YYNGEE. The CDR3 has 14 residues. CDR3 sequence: CASSVVADSYEQYF. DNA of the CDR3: TGTGCCAGCAGCGTAGTTGCAGACTCCTACGAGCAGTACTTC.

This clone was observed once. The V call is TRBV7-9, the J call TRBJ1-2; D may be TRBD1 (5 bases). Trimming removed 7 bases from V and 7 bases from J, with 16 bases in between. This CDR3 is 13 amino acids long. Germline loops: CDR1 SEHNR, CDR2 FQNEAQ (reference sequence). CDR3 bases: TGTGCCAGCACCCGAGTGGGGGTTCGTGGCTACACCTTC. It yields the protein CASTRVGVRGYTF.

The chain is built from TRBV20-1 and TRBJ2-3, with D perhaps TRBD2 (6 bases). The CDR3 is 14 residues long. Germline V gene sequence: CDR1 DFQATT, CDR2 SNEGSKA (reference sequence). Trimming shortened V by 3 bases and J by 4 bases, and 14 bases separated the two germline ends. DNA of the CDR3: TGCAGTGCTAGTAGAAGGGGACTGGCAGATACGCAGTATTTT. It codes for CSASRRGLADTQYF.

CDR3 DNA sequence: TGTGCCACCAGCCGGCAGGCGAGCTACGAGCAGTACTTC. Its protein is CATSRQASYEQYF. V gene TRBV15 combines with J gene TRBJ2-7; D remains unclear. Trimming shortened V by 5 bases and J by 3 bases, and 11 bases separated the two germline ends. Germline CDR1 is LNHNV and CDR2 is YYDKDF (reference sequence). The CDR3 consists of 13 residues.

Written as DNA, the CDR3 is TGTGCCAGCAGTTACTCAGCACAGCCGAATGAAAAACTGTTTTTT. Translated, it gives CASSYSAQPNEKLFF. The chain uses TRBV6-5 and TRBJ1-4; unclear D gene. Germline lookup yields CDR1 MNHEY and CDR2 SVGAGI. The CDR3 has 15 residues. V lost 0 bases and J 5 bases, leaving 10 bases between the germline ends.

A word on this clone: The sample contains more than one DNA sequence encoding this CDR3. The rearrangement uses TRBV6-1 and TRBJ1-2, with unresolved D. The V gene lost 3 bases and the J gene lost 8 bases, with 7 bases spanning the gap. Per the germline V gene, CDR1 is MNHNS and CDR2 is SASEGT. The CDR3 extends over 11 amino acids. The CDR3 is CASSDGRGYTF. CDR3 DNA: TGTGCCAGCAGTGACGGGCGGGGCTACACCTTC.

Written as DNA, the CDR3 is TGTGCCAGCACCCCTACAGGGGGCGGACAGCCCCAGCATTTT. It encodes CASTPTGGGQPQHF. The J gene is TRBJ1-5, the V gene TRBV2, with TRBD1 matching over 9 bases. The CDR3 is made up of 14 amino acids. The ends lost 7 bases at V and 7 bases at J; junction bases unmatched: 8. The germline V gene encodes CDR1 SNHLY and CDR2 FYNNEI.

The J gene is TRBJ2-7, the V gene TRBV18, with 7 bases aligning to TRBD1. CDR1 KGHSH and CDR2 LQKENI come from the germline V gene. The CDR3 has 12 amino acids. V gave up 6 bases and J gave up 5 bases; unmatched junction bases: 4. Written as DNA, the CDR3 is TGTGCCAGCTCCACAGGGGTTCACGAGCAGTACTTC. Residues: CASSTGVHEQYF.

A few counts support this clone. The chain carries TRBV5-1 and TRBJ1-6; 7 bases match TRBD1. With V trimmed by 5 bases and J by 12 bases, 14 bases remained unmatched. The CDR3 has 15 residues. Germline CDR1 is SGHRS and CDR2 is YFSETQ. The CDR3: CASSSDRRNGGPLHF. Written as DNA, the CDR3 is TGCGCCAGCAGTTCGGACAGGAGGAACGGGGGACCCCTCCACTTT.

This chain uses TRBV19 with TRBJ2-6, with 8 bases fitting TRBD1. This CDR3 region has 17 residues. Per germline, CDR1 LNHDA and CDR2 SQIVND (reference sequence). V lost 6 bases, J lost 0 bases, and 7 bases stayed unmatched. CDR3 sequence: CASSLGQGYSGANVLTF. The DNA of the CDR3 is TGTGCCAGTAGCCTCGGACAGGGCTACTCTGGGGCCAACGTCCTGACTTTC.